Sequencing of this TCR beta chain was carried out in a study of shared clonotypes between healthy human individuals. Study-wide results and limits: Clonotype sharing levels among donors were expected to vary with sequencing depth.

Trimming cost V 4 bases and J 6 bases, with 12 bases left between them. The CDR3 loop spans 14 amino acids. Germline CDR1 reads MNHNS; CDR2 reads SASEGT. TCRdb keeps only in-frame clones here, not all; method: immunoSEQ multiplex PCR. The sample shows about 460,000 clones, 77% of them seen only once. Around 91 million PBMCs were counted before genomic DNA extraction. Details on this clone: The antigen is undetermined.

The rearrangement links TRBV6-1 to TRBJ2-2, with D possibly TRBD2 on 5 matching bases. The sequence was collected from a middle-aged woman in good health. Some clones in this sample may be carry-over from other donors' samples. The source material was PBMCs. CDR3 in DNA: TGTGCCAGCAGTGGCACTAGGGCCTCCGGGGAGCTGTTTTTT. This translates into CASSGTRASGELFF.